This passage covers 2 T cell receptor beta chains from one sample sequenced in a study of T-cell reconstitution after alpha-beta-depleted transplantation in children. TCRbeta library construction was performed incorporating unique molecular identifiers. TCRdb reanalysed the PCR reads using MiXCR and keeps one entry per CDR3 protein. Among hundreds of thousands of distinct CDR3 sequences listed, around 15% were seen once. Sequences were derived from PBMCs, mostly from graft donor cells, sampled 360 days after TCRalphabeta/CD19-depleted stem cell transplant. The receptors stem from a boy under three years old who had a stem cell transplant for Wiskott-Aldrich syndrome, so the T cells may come from the graft donor.

The rearrangement uses TRBV5-1 and TRBJ2-1, with D unclear. Germline CDR1 and CDR2: SGHRS and YFSETQ. The CDR3 has 15 residues. Trimming removed 2 bases from V and 4 bases from J, with 13 bases in between. CDR3 amino acids: CASSFERVAYNEQFF. The CDR3 DNA sequence: TGCGCCAGCAGCTTCGAAAGGGTCGCGTACAATGAGCAGTTCTTC.

This clonotype was counted between two and nine times. The chain is built from TRBV20-1 and TRBJ1-3; D ambiguous. Germline values: CDR1 DFQATT, CDR2 SNEGSKA (reference sequence). The V and J ends lost 6 bases and 3 bases respectively, with 6 bases between them. CDR3 length: 11 residues. Written as DNA, the CDR3 is TGCAGTGCCCCGTATGGAAACACCATATATTTT. Protein: CSAPYGNTIYF.